This record looks at one T cell receptor beta chain sequence and its context. Its antigen is unknown. The CDR3 covers 17 residues. CDR1 and CDR2 from the germline V gene are SGHNT and YYREEE (reference sequence). V was clipped by 3 bases and J by 3 bases, with 21 bases between them. Assay execution took place at the deep level. Profiled with immunoSEQ multiplex PCR; TCRdb holds only in-frame clones, not every one. The table lists millions of clones, just over 90% of them singletons. These data belong to a study of shared clonotypes between healthy human individuals. For the study at large: CD8 memory received one plate per donor, CD8 naive two, CD4 memory three and CD4 naive three.

Findings and caveats of the study: Naive CD4 clonotypes were shared across several donors at 4.5% to 6.5%.

The chain employs TRBV5-4 and TRBJ1-1, with a weak D call TRBD1 (6 bases). This TCR came from a man aged 18 to 35 in good health. The sequencing sample was made of naive CD4+ T cells sorted from blood. The subset is: CD45RA+ positively selected. The CDR3 here is CASSSRVPGDKHTEAFF. DNA for the CDR3: TGTGCCAGCAGCTCCCGGGTTCCAGGGGATAAGCACACTGAAGCTTTCTTT.